A single sample is the source of the 19 T cell receptor beta chains below, sequenced in a study of T cell repertoires in cytomegalovirus infection. Each CDR3 protein gets one entry after TCRdb re-called the reads with MiXCR. The sample lists roughly 78,000 distinct CDR3 sequences, around 37% occurring once. No antigen is known for these receptors. Specimen: CD8+ T cells from cultured PBMCs, collected from culture after CMV antigen stimulation. These receptors originate from a human donor in good health (CMV status not recorded). Some clones in this sample may be carry-over from other donors' samples.

The chain employs TRBV7-2 and TRBJ2-1; D might be TRBD2 (7 bases). Trimming pared 6 bases from V and 4 bases from J, leaving 28 bases between. The CDR3 covers 19 residues. The germline CDR1 and CDR2 sequences are SGHTA and FQGNSA. CDR3 sequence (DNA): TGTGCCAGCAGTCCAGGGATTGGGGGGGCGATGCGGAAATACAATGAGCAGTTCTTC. This sequence encodes CASSPGIGGAMRKYNEQFF.

J is TRBJ1-6 and V is TRBV27; D might be TRBD1 (5 bases). This CDR3 has 16 amino acids. Germline lookup yields CDR1 MNHEY and CDR2 SMNVEV (reference sequence). The V end lost 5 bases, the J end lost 9 bases, and 20 bases lay between the germline ends. CDR3 DNA sequence: TGTGCCAGCAGTCCAACCCTGACAGACCTCAGTTCACCCCTCCACTTT. It specifies CASSPTLTDLSSPLHF.

The gene calls are TRBV5-8 and TRBJ2-7, with D possibly matching TRBD1 (5 bases). Germline V gene sequence: CDR1 SGHTS, CDR2 YDEGEE. V was pared by 6 bases and J by 6 bases, with 13 bases between. The CDR3 is made up of 12 amino acids. The CDR3 sequence is CASTLWGSEQYF. For the CDR3, the DNA is TGTGCCAGCACCCTTTGGGGCAGCGAGCAGTACTTC.

Worth noting for this clonotype: Germline is not matched at one junction end, which may reflect a read error. The gene calls are TRBV4-3 and TRBJ1-1; D not certain. The CDR3 length is 14 residues. Germline assignment: CDR1 LGHNA and CDR2 YSLEER. CDR3 bases: TGCACCAGCAGCCAAGATCGCAGGAACACTGAAGCTTTCTTT. Amino acid sequence: CTSSQDRRNTEAFF.

The CDR3 region is CASSLGGPPADTQYF. CDR3 DNA sequence: TGTGCCAGCAGTTTAGGAGGGCCCCCGGCGGATACGCAGTATTTT. The chain couples TRBV12-3 or TRBV12-4 to TRBJ2-3, with D perhaps TRBD2 (5 bases). The V end lost 1 base, the J end lost 6 bases, and 14 bases lay between the germline ends. The CDR3 is made up of 15 amino acids.

There are a few counts of this clonotype. The gene calls are TRBV28 and TRBJ2-5; 12 nucleotides line up with TRBD2. The CDR3 runs to 15 residues. The germline CDR1 and CDR2 sequences are MDHEN and SYDVKM. V lost 3 bases, J lost 4 bases, and 3 bases stayed unmatched. CDR3 protein: CASSLPSGGAETQYF. In DNA, the CDR3 is TGTGCCAGCAGTTTGCCTAGCGGGGGGGCAGAGACCCAGTACTTC.

This chain uses TRBV6-2 or TRBV6-3 with TRBJ1-1, with a possible D match to TRBD1 (5 bases). Germline V gives CDR1 MNHEY, CDR2 SVGEGT. The V end lost 10 bases, the J end lost 7 bases, and 13 bases lay between the germline ends. The CDR3 is 11 amino acids. CDR3 protein: CATPGQDEAFF. In DNA form, the CDR3 reads TGTGCCACCCCGGGGCAGGATGAAGCTTTCTTT.

This clonotype was observed a handful of times. The chain employs TRBV7-8 and TRBJ1-2; 7 bases agree with TRBD1. This CDR3 contains 15 residues. After removal of 10 bases from V and 6 bases from J, the junction contained 17 bases not matched to a gene. Germline values: CDR1 SGHVS, CDR2 FQNEAQ. The CDR3 DNA reads as TGTGCCACCGGGGACAGACGGCCGAATGGGGATGGCTACACCTTC. It codes for CATGDRRPNGDGYTF.

This clonotype was detected only once. The rearrangement uses TRBV10-3 and TRBJ2-1; 8 bases agree with TRBD2. Germline V gene sequence: CDR1 ENHRY, CDR2 SYGVKD. The CDR3 length is 15 residues. V lost 9 bases to trimming and J lost 4 bases; unmatched junction nucleotides: 11. This chain's CDR3 is CAITRPGGAYNEQFF. CDR3 nucleotide sequence: TGTGCCATAACCCGGCCGGGGGGGGCGTACAATGAGCAGTTCTTC.

The rearrangement links TRBV4-1 to TRBJ1-2; D is unclear. Germline V gene data show CDR1 as MGHRA and CDR2 as YSYEKL. The CDR3 contains 13 residues. The V and J ends lost 0 bases and 8 bases respectively, with 10 bases between them. CDR3 region: CASSQDLVYGYTF. CDR3 sequence (DNA): TGCGCCAGCAGCCAAGATTTGGTCTACGGCTACACCTTC.

This chain connects TRBV29-1 to TRBJ2-1, with D possibly being TRBD1 (6 bases). V was clipped by 3 bases and J by 7 bases, with 10 bases between them. CDR3 length: 12 residues. Germline values: CDR1 SQVTM, CDR2 ANQGSEA. The CDR3 region is CSVETGRNEQFF. The CDR3 coding sequence is TGCAGCGTTGAGACAGGTCGTAATGAGCAGTTCTTC.

The gene calls are TRBV6-2 or TRBV6-3 and TRBJ1-1; D gene unclear. The CDR3 has 12 residues. In germline, CDR1 is MNHEY, CDR2 SVGEGT. V was pared by 6 bases and J by 8 bases, with 13 bases between. The chain's CDR3 is CASRNPPREAFF. The CDR3, as DNA: TGTGCCAGCAGAAACCCGCCCAGGGAAGCTTTCTTT.

The CDR3 sequence: CASSQVGTSGDNEQFF. The CDR3 nucleotides read TGCGCCAGCAGCCAAGTAGGGACTAGCGGGGACAATGAGCAGTTCTTC. The gene calls are TRBV4-3 and TRBJ2-1; 13 nucleotides line up with TRBD2. Germline CDR1 LGHNA, CDR2 YSLEER. The CDR3 spans 16 residues. With 1 base clipped from V and 5 bases from J, the junction kept 2 bases outside the gene matches.

Only one count was recorded for this clonotype. The chain combines TRBV7-6 with TRBJ1-1; tentative D call: TRBD1 (5 bases). Germline lookup yields CDR1 SGHVS and CDR2 FNYEAQ. V was cut by 5 bases and J by 2 bases, with 15 bases left in between. The CDR3 sequence is 15 residues long. This CDR3 reads CASSQGWYTNTEAFF. For the CDR3, the DNA is TGTGCCAGCAGCCAGGGATGGTACACTAACACTGAAGCTTTCTTT.

This clonotype has only a few counts. The J gene is TRBJ2-7, the V gene TRBV29-1; TRBD1 agrees at 7 bases. This CDR3 comprises 15 residues. Germline V lookup: CDR1 SQVTM, CDR2 ANQGSEA. With 2 bases clipped from V and 2 bases from J, the junction kept 9 bases outside the gene matches. CDR3 sequence: CSVELARDSPYEQYF. The CDR3 DNA reads TGCAGCGTTGAACTGGCGAGGGACAGCCCCTACGAGCAGTACTTC.

The genes are TRBV11-2 and TRBJ2-5, with TRBD1 identical over 7 bases. V lost 5 bases, J lost 3 bases, and 12 bases stayed unmatched. The CDR3 consists of 16 residues. CDR1 is SGHAT, CDR2 FQNNGV, per germline. CDR3 residues: CASSPGGRQQKETQYF. The CDR3 nucleotides read TGTGCCAGCAGCCCAGGGGGACGGCAGCAAAAAGAGACCCAGTACTTC.

This clonotype came up a few times. V and J are TRBV11-1 and TRBJ2-2; 8 bases are a match to TRBD2. Trimming took 4 bases from V and 4 from J; bases not matched to a gene: 20. The CDR3 length is 20 residues. The germline gives CDR1 SGHAT, CDR2 FQDESV (reference sequence). CDR3 protein: CASSSLATHQGLVPTGELFF. For the CDR3, the DNA is TGTGCCAGCAGCTCCTTAGCGACCCACCAGGGACTAGTCCCCACCGGGGAGCTGTTTTTT.

The chain joins TRBV7-2 to TRBJ1-1; D is uncertain. CDR3 size: 13 residues. Germline V gene sequence: CDR1 SGHTA, CDR2 FQGNSA. V lost 4 bases and J lost 8, with 14 bases in between. CDR3 region: CASSSGRPVEAFF. CDR3 in DNA: TGTGCCAGCAGCTCGGGCCGCCCAGTAGAAGCTTTCTTT.

The chain recombines TRBV4-2 with TRBJ2-1; D is possibly TRBD2 (6 bases). The germline V gene encodes CDR1 LGHNA and CDR2 YNFKEQ. The CDR3 contains 16 residues. The germline V and J ends were trimmed by 0 bases and 2 bases, with 11 bases remaining between them. CDR3 sequence reads: CASSQDRSGPYNEQFF. CDR3 in DNA: TGTGCCAGCAGCCAAGATCGAAGCGGGCCCTACAATGAGCAGTTCTTC.